This TCR beta chain was sequenced in a study of shared clonotypes between healthy human individuals. J was trimmed by 2 bases and V by 3 bases; bases with no gene match: 7. Germline V gives CDR1 SEHNR, CDR2 FQNEAQ (reference sequence). This CDR3 has 15 amino acids. Over several immunoSEQ plates, each subset's genomic DNA was distributed in even portions. Sequenced by immunoSEQ multiplex PCR; TCRdb stores in-frame clones only, minus some. Among around 2,000,000 clones listed, over 85% were seen once. CD45RO-negative cells were positively selected for CCR7, leaving out terminally differentiated effector memory CD45RA+ cells. Study-wide findings and caveats: Rarefaction exposed incomplete sorted-subset sequencing despite large depth. It was the non-shared clonotypes that had lower generation probabilities than clonotypes shared by all four donors.

Notes on this clone: Its antigen is unidentified.

The sequencing input was naive CD8+ T cells sorted from blood. This sequence was found in a man aged 18 to 30 in good health. The genes are TRBV7-9 and TRBJ2-7, with 7 bases fitting TRBD1. The CDR3 region has the DNA TGTGCCAGCAGCTTTATCGCCGGGACAGCCTACGAGCAGTACTTC. It is translated as CASSFIAGTAYEQYF.